This T cell receptor beta chain is drawn from a study of OX40 agonist ivuxolimab in advanced cancers. Study information: Enrolled patients in dose escalation had cancers that were hepatocellular carcinoma, melanoma, renal cell or head and neck cancer.

J lost 0 bases, V lost 1 base, and 14 bases had no gene match. The CDR3 length is 20 residues. Germline values: CDR1 MGHRA, CDR2 YSYEKL. Using immunoSEQ multiplex PCR, the repertoire was profiled, and TCRdb retains in-frame clones only, with some absent. The sample has 71,000 or so clones, 70% to 90% seen once. This chain connects TRBV4-1 to TRBJ2-4; 8 nucleotides match TRBD1. Sequencing was performed on CD4+ or CD8+ T cells sorted from blood, taken in a trial of the OX40 agonist ivuxolimab. This clonotype originated in an adult with an advanced solid tumor such as melanoma, head and neck, liver or kidney cancer. This CDR3 reads CASSQALPDRVLIAKNIQYF. The CDR3 region has the DNA TGCGCCAGCAGCCAAGCTCTTCCGGACAGGGTCCTCATAGCCAAAAACATTCAGTACTTC.